The source of this T cell receptor (beta chain) is a study of EBV T-cell therapy then PD-1 blockade in nasopharyngeal carcinoma. As for time point: 266 days after commencement of treatment, after nivolumab therapy. Treatment specified: AdE1-LMPpoly-expanded autologous EBV-specific T-cell therapy followed by anti-PD-1 nivolumab. V gave up 3 bases and J gave up 4 bases, with 15 bases separating them. CDR1 is MNHEY, CDR2 SVGEGT, per germline. CDR3 size: 15 residues. Of note for this clone: Its antigen is currently unknown.

The method was immunoSEQ multiplex PCR; TCRdb's version includes in-frame clones alone and lacks a portion of them. The sample includes about 21,000 clones, around 80% of them seen just once. Here the sequenced sample was CD8+ T cells from blood, taken around day 240 from a patient whose treatment included autologous EBV-specific T cells and nivolumab. This receptor was identified in a man in his forties with nasopharyngeal carcinoma. The J gene is TRBJ1-1, the V gene TRBV6-2 or TRBV6-3; D might be TRBD1 (5 bases). As DNA, the CDR3 is TGTGCCAGCAGTTATCCCTTAGGAAGGGGCACTGAAGCTTTCTTT. Translation: CASSYPLGRGTEAFF.